Described below is a single T cell receptor (beta chain) sequence and its context. The PCR had 60 Vbeta and 13 Jbeta primers. The repertoire was sequenced with immunoSEQ multiplex PCR; TCRdb's copy has only in-frame clones and lacks some. The sample has 120,000 or so clones; roughly 62% are singletons. This specimen comes from a study of cytomegalovirus exposure and HLA in healthy donors. The length of the CDR3 is 16 residues. In germline, CDR1 is SGHNT, CDR2 YYREEE (reference sequence). Trimming at V came to 4 bases and at J to 10 bases, leaving 12 bases not matched to a gene. The source of this sequence is a man younger than 45 in good health and CMV-seropositive. The source material was PBMCs. The rearrangement links TRBV5-4 to TRBJ2-1; 12 nucleotides agree with TRBD2. The CDR3 region has the DNA TGTGCCAGCAGCAGCCGACTAGCGGGAGAGGCAAGGGAGCAGTTCTTC. This sequence encodes CASSSRLAGEAREQFF.